Each of the 28 T cell receptor beta chains below was sequenced from the same sample in a study of T cell changes during pregnancy in multiple sclerosis. Here immunoSEQ multiplex PCR was the method, and the copy in TCRdb shows in-frame clones only, minus some. The table has 90,000 to 100,000 clones, over 85% seen once. The starting material was peripheral blood, obtained in the first trimester of pregnancy. The receptors here all came from a female donor with multiple sclerosis, enrolled in a pregnancy study.

This sequence joins TRBV7-9 and TRBJ2-1, with unresolved D. Trimming stripped 6 bases from V and 3 bases from J, with 12 bases between. This CDR3 has 14 amino acids. The germline CDR1 and CDR2 sequences are SEHNR and FQNEAQ (reference sequence). The CDR3 is CASSPSTSYNEQFF. In nucleotides, the CDR3 is TGTGCCAGCAGTCCCTCCACAAGCTACAATGAGCAGTTCTTC.

The V and J genes are TRBV6-1 and TRBJ1-1, with 7 positions matching TRBD1. Germline loops: CDR1 MNHNS, CDR2 SASEGT. The CDR3 consists of 13 residues. J lost 2 bases, V lost 10 bases, and 7 bases had no gene match. The CDR3 DNA reads TGTGCCATCGTATACAGGGGTAACACTGAAGCTTTCTTT. Its protein is CAIVYRGNTEAFF.

The chain employs TRBV29-1 and TRBJ1-3; possible D gene TRBD1, 5 bases. V lost 2 bases to trimming and J lost 1 base, with 12 bases between them. This CDR3 has 15 residues. Germline lookup yields CDR1 SQVTM and CDR2 ANQGSEA. The chain's CDR3 is CSVELPTASGNTIYF. The CDR3 DNA follows: TGCAGCGTTGAATTACCGACAGCTTCTGGAAACACCATATATTTT.

The rearrangement links TRBV15 to TRBJ2-1, with 8 bases matching TRBD1. Germline values: CDR1 LNHNV, CDR2 YYDKDF (reference sequence). This CDR3 region has 18 residues. The J segment lost 0 bases and the V segment lost 8 bases, leaving 15 bases of the junction unmatched. CDR3: CATSGGTGYPSSYNEQFF. CDR3 nucleotide sequence: TGTGCCACCTCCGGAGGGACAGGATACCCGAGCTCCTACAATGAGCAGTTCTTC.

This rearrangement joins TRBV6-6 to TRBJ1-5; TRBD1 matches at 8 bases. With 10 bases clipped from V and 0 bases from J, the junction kept 5 bases outside the gene matches. This CDR3 is 14 amino acids long. Germline V lookup: CDR1 MNHNY, CDR2 SVGAGI (reference sequence). The CDR3 DNA is TGTGCCACTTCGACAGGGGATAGCAATCAGCCCCAGCATTTT. Translating gives CATSTGDSNQPQHF.

The chain is built from TRBV2 and TRBJ2-2; D not resolved. Per the germline V gene, CDR1 is SNHLY and CDR2 is FYNNEI. The CDR3 loop spans 11 amino acids. Trimming took off 6 bases at V and 3 bases at J, with 2 bases between the two ends. The CDR3 DNA reads as TGTGCCAGCAGCGACACCGGGGAGCTGTTTTTT. This translates into CASSDTGELFF.

The V and J genes are TRBV7-9 and TRBJ2-7, with TRBD2 identical over 7 bases. The CDR3 length is 16 residues. V lost 2 bases, J lost 4 bases, and 11 bases stayed unmatched. In germline, CDR1 is SEHNR, CDR2 FQNEAQ (reference sequence). The CDR3 DNA reads as TGTGCCAGCAGCTTACCCGGGCGCTCGGGGGGATACGAGCAGTACTTC. Amino acids: CASSLPGRSGGYEQYF. Based on the CDR3 plus reference TRBV7-9 and TRBJ2-7, the full variable domain is DTGVSQNPRHKITKRGQNVTFRCDPISEHNRLYWYRQTLGQGPEFLTYFQNEAQLEKSRLLSDRFSAERPKGSFSTLEIQRTEQGDSAMYLCASSLPGRSGGYEQYFGPGTRLTVT.

V usage is TRBV21-1 and J usage is TRBJ2-7; the table's D call TRBD1 went unverified against the DNA. TRBV21-1 is marked as a pseudogene. CDR3 length equals 12 residues. In DNA form, the CDR3 reads TGTGCCAGCAGCAAAGGGACAAGCGAGCAGTACTTC. Amino acids: CASSKGTSEQYF.

The gene calls are TRBV18 and TRBJ2-2; tentatively, D is TRBD1 (6 bases). This CDR3 spans 14 amino acids. The V end lost 2 bases, the J end lost 6 bases, and 10 bases lay between the germline ends. Germline assignment: CDR1 KGHSH and CDR2 LQKENI. CDR3 loop: CASSPTGSPGELFF. The CDR3 coding sequence is TGTGCCAGCTCACCAACAGGGAGTCCCGGGGAGCTGTTTTTT.

The V call is TRBV18, the J call TRBJ2-7, with 7 bases identical to TRBD1. V was pared by 3 bases and J by 9 bases, with 17 bases of the junction left unmatched. Germline V lookup: CDR1 KGHSH, CDR2 LQKENI. The CDR3 is 16 amino acids. The CDR3 spells CASSPRTGSLKQGQYF. CDR3 bases: TGTGCCAGCTCACCCCGGACAGGAAGCTTAAAACAGGGGCAGTACTTC.

The CDR3, as DNA: TGTGCCAGCAGCCCGTTCCAGCGAGTTTATGGCTACACCTTC. It translates to CASSPFQRVYGYTF. The V call is TRBV5-6, the J call TRBJ1-2; no reliable D call. The CDR3 consists of 14 residues. V was shortened by 4 bases and J by 5 bases, with 15 bases between the two germline ends. CDR1 and CDR2 (germline): SGHDT, YYEEEE.

The chain links TRBV11-2 to TRBJ2-2; 7 positions agree with TRBD2. This CDR3 has 16 amino acids. Germline V gene sequence: CDR1 SGHAT, CDR2 FQNNGV. Trimming removed 7 bases from V and 3 bases from J; junction bases left unmatched: 11. The CDR3 DNA is TGTGCCAGCAACCTGGGGACGGGGGGTTACACCGGGGAGCTGTTTTTT. It specifies CASNLGTGGYTGELFF.

The chain carries TRBV4-2 and TRBJ2-3; the match to TRBD2 covers 8 bases. This CDR3 region has 17 residues. The J segment lost 4 bases and the V segment lost 0 bases, leaving 9 bases of the junction unmatched. Germline V gene lookup returns CDR1 LGHNA and CDR2 YNFKEQ. CDR3 sequence reads: CASSQDLQAGAPDTQYF. CDR3 nucleotide sequence: TGTGCCAGCAGCCAAGATTTACAAGCGGGGGCCCCAGATACGCAGTATTTT.

The CDR3 DNA reads as TGCGCCAGCAGCTTGGCAAGCAGGGCCTACGAGCAGTACTTC. It yields the protein CASSLASRAYEQYF. This rearrangement joins TRBV5-1 to TRBJ2-7, with D perhaps TRBD1 (5 bases). The V gene's germline CDR1 is SGHRS and CDR2 YFSETQ. V lost 0 bases, J lost 2 bases, and 9 bases lay in between. The CDR3 extends over 14 amino acids. The full variable domain, completed using reference TRBV5-1 and TRBJ2-7, is KAGVTQTPRYLIKTRGQQVTLSCSPISGHRSVSWYQQTPGQGLQFLFEYFSETQRNKGNFPGRFSGRQFSNSRSEMNVSTLELGDSALYLCASSLASRAYEQYFGPGTRLTVT.

This chain connects TRBV6-5 to TRBJ2-7, with 9 bases lining up with TRBD2. CDR3 length: 13 amino acids. Germline loops: CDR1 MNHEY, CDR2 SVGAGI. The V gene end was trimmed by 7 bases and the J gene end by 4 bases; junction bases not matched to a gene: 5. The chain's CDR3 is CASTASGEYEQYF. CDR3 DNA: TGTGCCAGCACCGCTAGCGGGGAGTACGAGCAGTACTTC.

The V and J genes are TRBV2 and TRBJ2-1; possible D gene TRBD2, 6 bases. From germline, CDR1 is SNHLY and CDR2 FYNNEI. The CDR3 runs 14 residues. V gave up 5 bases and J gave up 4 bases, with 12 bases separating them. CDR3 region: CASSSGDQYNEQFF. CDR3 coding DNA: TGTGCCAGCAGTTCGGGAGACCAGTACAATGAGCAGTTCTTC.

In its sample, this clone was seen a few times. The chain employs TRBV7-2 and TRBJ1-1; 7 bases are shared with TRBD1. Germline loops: CDR1 SGHTA, CDR2 FQGNSA. The J segment lost 3 bases and the V segment lost 5 bases, leaving 15 bases of the junction unmatched. This CDR3 region has 17 residues. The CDR3 DNA sequence: TGTGCCAGCAGCACGCCTAGGGGGCCAGGGTGGGACACTGAAGCTTTCTTT. Encoded protein: CASSTPRGPGWDTEAFF.

The V call is TRBV6-1, the J call TRBJ1-5; 7 nucleotides agree with TRBD1. CDR1 MNHNS and CDR2 SASEGT come from the germline V gene. With V trimmed by 0 bases and J by 4 bases, 6 bases remained unmatched. The CDR3 is 16 amino acids. CDR3 nucleotides: TGTGCCAGCAGTGAAGCGCTGGCAGGGGGAAATCAGCCCCAGCATTTT. The encoded protein is CASSEALAGGNQPQHF.

This sequence joins TRBV19 and TRBJ1-5; weak D call: TRBD1 (6 bases). V lost 2 bases to trimming and J lost 3 bases, with 14 bases between them. Germline V lookup: CDR1 LNHDA, CDR2 SQIVND (reference sequence). This CDR3 contains 16 residues. The CDR3 DNA is TGTGCCAGTAGTATAATTGGGACAAGGAACAATCAGCCCCAGCATTTT. Protein: CASSIIGTRNNQPQHF.

The chain links TRBV29-1 to TRBJ1-5; D is perhaps TRBD1 (5 bases). This CDR3 contains 12 residues. Germline CDR1 SQVTM, CDR2 ANQGSEA. The V and J ends lost 6 bases and 5 bases respectively, with 11 bases between them. The CDR3 here is CSVQGLDQPQHF. DNA of the CDR3: TGCAGCGTCCAGGGCCTGGATCAGCCCCAGCATTTT.

The chain recombines TRBV27 with TRBJ2-3; 11 bases map to TRBD2. J gave up 9 bases and V 4 bases, and 15 bases lay outside the gene matches. This CDR3 contains 17 residues. CDR1 and CDR2 (germline): MNHEY, SMNVEV (reference sequence). This chain's CDR3 is CASSSPVSGGAGHTQYF. The CDR3 DNA reads TGTGCCAGCAGTTCCCCCGTTAGCGGGGGGGCCGGTCACACGCAGTATTTT.

The chain has TRBV5-4 and TRBJ2-7, with D perhaps TRBD1 (7 bases). Trimming cost V 5 bases and J 4 bases, with 10 bases left between them. The CDR3 totals 12 residues. Germline CDR1 and CDR2: SGHNT and YYREEE (reference sequence). CDR3 protein: CASSPGGYEQYF. The CDR3 DNA reads TGTGCCAGCAGTCCAGGGGGGTACGAGCAGTACTTC.

V gene TRBV6-5 combines with J gene TRBJ1-6, with 7 bases that match TRBD1. V lost 2 bases to trimming and J lost 5 bases; unmatched junction nucleotides: 6. This CDR3 contains 16 residues. Germline V gene lookup returns CDR1 MNHEY and CDR2 SVGAGI. CDR3 loop: CASSYGTASHNSPLHF. The CDR3 bases are TGTGCCAGCAGTTACGGGACAGCCTCTCATAATTCACCCCTCCACTTT.

The chain employs TRBV6-1 and TRBJ2-5, with a weak D call TRBD2 (5 bases). Germline-derived CDR1 and CDR2 are MNHNS and SASEGT. Trimming took off 3 bases at V and 5 bases at J, with 13 bases between the two ends. The CDR3 sequence is 14 residues long. The CDR3 DNA is TGTGCCAGCAGTGATGGAACTAGGGTGGAGACCCAGTACTTC. This translates into CASSDGTRVETQYF.

This clone has just one count. Here the CDR3 reads CASSPWGGLATEAFF. In nucleotides, the CDR3 is TGTGCCAGCAGCCCTTGGGGGGGGTTGGCCACTGAAGCTTTCTTT. The chain combines TRBV27 with TRBJ1-1, with D possibly matching TRBD1 (5 bases). The CDR3 contains 15 residues. The ends were cut back, 6 bases at V and 4 bases at J, with 18 bases in the middle. The germline V gene has CDR1 MNHEY and CDR2 SMNVEV (reference sequence).

The chain recombines TRBV6-5 with TRBJ1-4, with TRBD1 as a possible D gene (5 bases). CDR1 and CDR2 from the germline V gene are MNHEY and SVGAGI. Trimming left V 10 bases short and J 8 bases short, with 20 bases between. The CDR3 runs to 14 residues. CDR3 DNA sequence: TGTGCCACCCGTCCGGGGGGTCGGGACGAAAAACTGTTTTTT. This sequence encodes CATRPGGRDEKLFF.

This clone was recorded once. CDR3 sequence: CATSRDRQSEKLFF. As DNA, the CDR3 is TGTGCCACCAGCAGAGATCGACAGAGTGAAAAACTGTTTTTT. V and J are TRBV15 and TRBJ1-4, with a possible D match to TRBD1 (5 bases). The CDR3 is made up of 14 amino acids. Trimming removed 0 bases from V and 7 bases from J, with 9 bases in between. The V gene's germline CDR1 is LNHNV and CDR2 YYDKDF (reference sequence).

The rearrangement uses TRBV7-9 and TRBJ1-5; weak D call: TRBD1 (6 bases). Germline V CDR1 and CDR2: SEHNR, FQNEAQ (reference sequence). Trimming removed 4 bases at V and 7 bases at J, with 14 bases between. The CDR3 is 14 amino acids. CDR3 residues: CASSSQGTVQPQHF. The CDR3 nucleotides are TGTGCCAGCAGCTCACAGGGCACAGTCCAGCCCCAGCATTTT. Filled out from reference TRBV7-9 and TRBJ1-5, the complete variable domain reads DTGVSQNPRHKITKRGQNVTFRCDPISEHNRLYWYRQTLGQGPEFLTYFQNEAQLEKSRLLSDRFSAERPKGSFSTLEIQRTEQGDSAMYLCASSSQGTVQPQHFGDGTRLSIL.